The 29 T cell receptor beta chains in this list originate from one sample, sequenced in a study of T cell changes during pregnancy in multiple sclerosis. Data came from immunoSEQ multiplex PCR; TCRdb stores just in-frame clones and leaves some out. There are around 36,000 clones in the sample; around 90% occur only once, and under 10% lies in the top ten. Specimen: CD8+ T cells from peripheral blood mononuclear cells, collected before pregnancy. These receptors originate from a female donor with multiple sclerosis, enrolled in a pregnancy study.

The chain is built from TRBV5-5 and TRBJ1-1, with D possibly TRBD1 on 5 matching bases. CDR1 SGHKS and CDR2 YYEKEE come from the germline V gene (reference sequence). This CDR3 is built from 14 residues. Trimming took 6 bases from V and 0 from J, leaving 12 bases between them. This chain's CDR3 is CASIKTAMNTEAFF. Written as DNA, the CDR3 is TGTGCCAGCATCAAGACAGCAATGAACACTGAAGCTTTCTTT.

This chain joins TRBV27 and TRBJ2-2; TRBD1 matches 7 bases. CDR3 length: 15 residues. Germline CDR1 MNHEY, CDR2 SMNVEV (reference sequence). V gave up 6 bases and J gave up 0 bases; unmatched junction bases: 4. The CDR3 coding sequence is TGTGCCAGCAGATCAGGGACAGCGAACACCGGGGAGCTGTTTTTT. Translated: CASRSGTANTGELFF.

The V gene is TRBV29-1, the J gene TRBJ2-3; D not resolved. There are 10 residues in the CDR3. Deletions cut 7 bases from V and 6 bases from J, with 8 bases between. Germline CDR1 reads SQVTM; CDR2 reads ANQGSEA. The CDR3, as DNA: TGCAGCGCTTTTATGGATACGCAGTATTTT. This codes for CSAFMDTQYF.

This chain uses TRBV7-3 with TRBJ2-1, with 8 bases lining up with TRBD2. The CDR3 extends over 16 amino acids. V dropped 5 bases and J dropped 9; count of bases not matched to a gene: 15. The germline V gene encodes CDR1 SGHTA and CDR2 FQGTGA. CDR3 DNA sequence: TGTGCCAGCAGCACTACCGCTAGCGGGTTGGGCGGTGAGCAGTTCTTC. Amino acid sequence: CASSTTASGLGGEQFF.

This rearrangement joins TRBV5-1 to TRBJ1-2; no clear D. The V gene's germline CDR1 is SGHRS and CDR2 YFSETQ. V was pared by 0 bases and J by 5 bases, with 8 bases between. The CDR3 length is 13 residues. The CDR3 DNA sequence: TGCGCCAGCAGCTTGGGGCAGTTTTATGGCTACACCTTC. Its protein product is CASSLGQFYGYTF.

CDR3 sequence (DNA): TGTGCCAGCAGCTTGAGGGGGCAGTTTGAGACCCAGTACTTC. Its translation is CASSLRGQFETQYF. The rearrangement uses TRBV13 and TRBJ2-5, with 7 nucleotides matching TRBD1. The CDR3 loop spans 14 amino acids. V lost 3 bases and J lost 5; bases outside the gene matches: 6. Germline loops: CDR1 PRHDT, CDR2 FYEKMQ (reference sequence).

The rearrangement joins TRBV7-6 to TRBJ2-7, with 9 bases that match TRBD2. The trim removed 1 base at V and 6 bases at J, leaving 7 bases unmatched. The CDR3 sequence is 15 residues long. Germline lookup yields CDR1 SGHVS and CDR2 FNYEAQ. The CDR3 coding sequence is TGTGCCAGCAGCTTAGGGAGTAGCGGGAGCGGCGAGCAGTACTTC. Translating it yields CASSLGSSGSGEQYF.

V and J are TRBV27 and TRBJ2-1; TRBD2 is a possible D gene (7 bases). Germline CDR1 reads MNHEY; CDR2 reads SMNVEV (reference sequence). The CDR3 extends over 13 amino acids. V was shortened by 7 bases and J by 6 bases, with 13 bases between the two germline ends. The CDR3 region is CASTEGGGNEQFF. CDR3 nucleotides: TGTGCCAGCACCGAAGGGGGGGGCAATGAGCAGTTCTTC.

V and J are TRBV14 and TRBJ2-7; the match to TRBD1 covers 9 bases. Germline V lookup: CDR1 SGHDN, CDR2 FVKESK. V lost 4 bases, J lost 5 bases, and 18 bases stayed unmatched. CDR3 size: 18 residues. The CDR3 is CASSPEDIPGQGLHEQYF. The CDR3 bases are TGTGCCAGCAGCCCTGAAGACATCCCGGGACAGGGTCTACACGAGCAGTACTTC.

The chain links TRBV19 to TRBJ2-3; TRBD1 aligns across 7 bases. Germline V gene lookup returns CDR1 LNHDA and CDR2 SQIVND (reference sequence). After removal of 8 bases from V and 4 bases from J, the junction contained 12 bases not matched to a gene. The CDR3 has 15 amino acids. The CDR3 DNA sequence: TGTGCCAGTCGACTTCGGACAGGAAGCGCAGATACGCAGTATTTT. Protein sequence: CASRLRTGSADTQYF.

V is TRBV14 and J is TRBJ2-7; possible D gene TRBD1, 6 bases. The CDR3 is 13 amino acids. In germline, CDR1 is SGHDN, CDR2 FVKESK. V dropped 4 bases and J dropped 1 base, with 8 bases sitting between them. The CDR3 reads CASSPGQSYEQYF. Here the CDR3 DNA reads TGTGCCAGCAGCCCAGGACAGTCCTACGAGCAGTACTTC.

The gene calls are TRBV5-6 and TRBJ2-5, with D uncertain. Germline values: CDR1 SGHDT, CDR2 YYEEEE. The CDR3 loop spans 14 amino acids. The ends were cut back, 4 bases at V and 3 bases at J, with 13 bases in the middle. In DNA form, the CDR3 reads TGTGCCAGCAGCCCCTCCAACGGTAAAGAGACCCAGTACTTC. It encodes CASSPSNGKETQYF.

V gene TRBV6-6 combines with J gene TRBJ2-7, with 9 bases identical to TRBD1. V lost 6 bases, J lost 3 bases, and 6 bases stayed unmatched. CDR3 length equals 14 residues. Germline CDR1 is MNHNY and CDR2 is SVGAGI (reference sequence). The CDR3 is CASRTGTGFYEQYF. CDR3 DNA: TGTGCCAGCAGGACCGGGACAGGGTTCTACGAGCAGTACTTC.

This clone was recorded a few times. This chain uses TRBV19 with TRBJ1-5; tentatively, D is TRBD1 (6 bases). The CDR3 runs to 15 residues. The V and J ends lost 5 bases and 6 bases respectively, with 17 bases between them. Germline V gene sequence: CDR1 LNHDA, CDR2 SQIVND (reference sequence). CDR3 DNA sequence: TGTGCCAGTAGTGCCGTAACAGGGATGGGTCAGCCCCAGCATTTT. As protein: CASSAVTGMGQPQHF.

This chain joins TRBV15 and TRBJ2-5, with D tentatively TRBD2 (7 bases). The CDR3 contains 17 residues. The V gene's germline CDR1 is LNHNV and CDR2 YYDKDF (reference sequence). The V gene lost 1 base and the J gene lost 1 base, with 16 bases spanning the gap. Here the CDR3 DNA reads TGTGCCACCAGCAGAGGTGGGTGGGAGGGGGTCCAAGAGACCCAGTACTTC. Encoded protein: CATSRGGWEGVQETQYF. Looking up the rest from reference TRBV15 and TRBJ2-5 gives the full variable domain: DAMVIQNPRYQVTQFGKPVTLSCSQTLNHNVMYWYQQKSSQAPKLLFHYYDKDFNNEADTPDNFQSRRPNTSFCFLDIRSPGLGDTAMYLCATSRGGWEGVQETQYFGPGTRLLVL.

CDR3 DNA: TGTGCCAGCAGTTTATCGGGGGAGGGGCCCTACAATGAGCAGTTCTTC. Its translation is CASSLSGEGPYNEQFF. This chain uses TRBV27 with TRBJ2-1, with TRBD2 matching over 7 bases. Germline lookup yields CDR1 MNHEY and CDR2 SMNVEV (reference sequence). The CDR3 is made up of 16 amino acids. V lost 0 bases and J lost 2; bases outside the gene matches: 4.

V gene TRBV4-1 combines with J gene TRBJ2-3; D possibly corresponds to TRBD2 (6 bases). The germline CDR1 and CDR2 sequences are MGHRA and YSYEKL. V lost 3 bases, J lost 1 base, and 23 bases lay in between. This CDR3 is built from 19 residues. The CDR3 bases are TGCGCCAGCAGCCACTTCACGTCAGCAGGAGGGCGGGGCACAGATACGCAGTATTTT. Encoded protein: CASSHFTSAGGRGTDTQYF.

V and J are TRBV10-3 and TRBJ2-2; 10 bases align to TRBD1. V lost 2 bases and J lost 5; bases outside the gene matches: 5. Germline loops: CDR1 ENHRY, CDR2 SYGVKD. The CDR3 covers 16 residues. CDR3 in amino acids: CAISETDRGQTGELFF. The CDR3 DNA reads TGTGCCATCAGTGAGACAGACAGGGGGCAGACCGGGGAGCTGTTTTTT.

This chain joins TRBV19 and TRBJ2-1, with TRBD2 matching 7 bases. Germline loops: CDR1 LNHDA, CDR2 SQIVND (reference sequence). CDR3 length equals 14 residues. J gave up 9 bases and V 9 bases, and 14 bases lay outside the gene matches. The DNA for the CDR3 is TGTGCCAGCACGTTATGGGAGGGAGGAGGTGAGCAGTTCTTC. This sequence encodes CASTLWEGGGEQFF.

V is TRBV4-3 and J is TRBJ2-3, with 8 bases matching TRBD1. There are 17 residues in the CDR3. The ends lost 0 bases at V and 6 bases at J; junction bases unmatched: 11. Germline V gives CDR1 LGHNA, CDR2 YSLEER. CDR3 DNA sequence: TGCGCCAGCAGCCAAGATCTCGCAGGGGGCTTCTTGGATACGCAGTATTTT. Translating it yields CASSQDLAGGFLDTQYF.

The V call is TRBV19, the J call TRBJ2-1; perhaps TRBD2 as D (5 bases). Trimming stripped 5 bases from V and 2 bases from J, with 13 bases between. Germline CDR1 reads LNHDA; CDR2 reads SQIVND (reference sequence). The CDR3 is 15 residues long. DNA of the CDR3: TGTGCCAGTAGTCCGGACTCCGAGACCTACAATGAGCAGTTCTTC. It is translated as CASSPDSETYNEQFF.

The count of this clone is one. This chain connects TRBV2 to TRBJ2-3, with TRBD2 matching 7 bases. This CDR3 is 15 amino acids long. The V gene's germline CDR1 is SNHLY and CDR2 FYNNEI. Trimming took 6 bases from V and 0 from J; bases not matched to a gene: 6. CDR3 nucleotides: TGTGCCAGCAGGCCTAGCGGTTCTAGCACAGATACGCAGTATTTT. This encodes CASRPSGSSTDTQYF.

This chain joins TRBV28 and TRBJ2-1; tentatively, D is TRBD1 (5 bases). CDR1 and CDR2 (germline): MDHEN, SYDVKM. The CDR3 covers 11 residues. V dropped 5 bases and J dropped 8 bases, with 7 bases sitting between them. CDR3 DNA sequence: TGTGCCAGCAGTCAGGGTGATGAGCAGTTCTTC. Its translation: CASSQGDEQFF.

J is TRBJ2-7 and V is TRBV5-1, with a weak D call TRBD2 (5 bases). CDR1 and CDR2 (germline): SGHRS, YFSETQ. V dropped 0 bases and J dropped 6 bases, with 7 bases sitting between them. The CDR3 sequence is 12 residues long. The CDR3 sequence is CASSLGGSEQYF. The CDR3 DNA reads TGCGCCAGCAGCTTGGGAGGGTCCGAGCAGTACTTC. The full variable domain, rest sourced from reference TRBV5-1 and TRBJ2-7, is KAGVTQTPRYLIKTRGQQVTLSCSPISGHRSVSWYQQTPGQGLQFLFEYFSETQRNKGNFPGRFSGRQFSNSRSEMNVSTLELGDSALYLCASSLGGSEQYFGPGTRLTVT.

This clone has just one count. The chain is built from TRBV2 and TRBJ2-1; possible D gene TRBD2, 6 bases. Between the trimmed V and J ends, which lost 10 bases and 3 bases, there was a span of 22 bases. The CDR3 runs to 16 residues. Germline assignment: CDR1 SNHLY and CDR2 FYNNEI. Here the CDR3 reads CATLGRGMGGYNEQFF. In DNA, the CDR3 is TGTGCCACCCTAGGTCGCGGGATGGGTGGCTACAATGAGCAGTTCTTC.

The chain joins TRBV19 to TRBJ2-7; the match to TRBD2 covers 7 bases. Per the germline V gene, CDR1 is LNHDA and CDR2 is SQIVND (reference sequence). The CDR3 has 14 residues. J lost 0 bases, V lost 5 bases, and 4 bases had no gene match. CDR3 in DNA: TGTGCCAGTAGTTCTAGCGGATTCTCCTACGAGCAGTACTTC. The encoded protein is CASSSSGFSYEQYF.

The chain carries TRBV13 and TRBJ1-1; a possible D gene is TRBD1 (5 bases). Between the trimmed V and J ends, which lost 5 bases and 5 bases, there was a span of 18 bases. The CDR3 is 15 residues long. Germline CDR1 and CDR2: PRHDT and FYEKMQ (reference sequence). The CDR3, as DNA: TGTGCCAGCAGCGCGGGACTCTCAAGCGGGACTGAAGCTTTCTTT. This sequence encodes CASSAGLSSGTEAFF.

The V call is TRBV15, the J call TRBJ2-5; perhaps TRBD1 as D (5 bases). CDR1 is LNHNV, CDR2 YYDKDF, per germline (reference sequence). V lost 4 bases and J 0 bases, leaving 9 bases between the germline ends. CDR3 size: 14 residues. Here the CDR3 reads CATSTLQDQETQYF. The CDR3 region has the DNA TGTGCCACCAGCACCCTACAGGACCAAGAGACCCAGTACTTC.

The chain links TRBV7-9 to TRBJ2-6, with 8 bases identical to TRBD1. The CDR3 has 16 amino acids. V lost 3 bases to trimming and J lost 1 base; unmatched junction nucleotides: 2. CDR1 is SEHNR and CDR2 is FQNEAQ in the germline V gene (reference sequence). The CDR3 DNA sequence: TGTGCCAGCAGCTTTCGGACAGGGTCTGGGGCCAACGTCCTGACTTTC. Translating gives CASSFRTGSGANVLTF. Full variable domain (outside the CDR3, taken from reference TRBV7-9 and TRBJ2-6): DTGVSQNPRHKITKRGQNVTFRCDPISEHNRLYWYRQTLGQGPEFLTYFQNEAQLEKSRLLSDRFSAERPKGSFSTLEIQRTEQGDSAMYLCASSFRTGSGANVLTFGAGSRLTVL.